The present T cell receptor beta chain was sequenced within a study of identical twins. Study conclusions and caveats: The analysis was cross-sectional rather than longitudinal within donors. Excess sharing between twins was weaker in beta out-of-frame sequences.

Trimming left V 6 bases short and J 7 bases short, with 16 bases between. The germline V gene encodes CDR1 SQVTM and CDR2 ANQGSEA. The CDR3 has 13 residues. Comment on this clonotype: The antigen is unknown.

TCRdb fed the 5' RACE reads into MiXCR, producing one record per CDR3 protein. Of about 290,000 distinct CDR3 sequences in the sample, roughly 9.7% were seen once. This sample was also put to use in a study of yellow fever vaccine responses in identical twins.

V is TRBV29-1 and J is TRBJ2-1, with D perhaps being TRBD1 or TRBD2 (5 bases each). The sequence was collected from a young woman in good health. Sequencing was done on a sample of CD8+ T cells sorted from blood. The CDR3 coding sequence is TGCAGCGTAGACACGGGACGGCGAAATGAGCAGTTCTTC. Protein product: CSVDTGRRNEQFF.